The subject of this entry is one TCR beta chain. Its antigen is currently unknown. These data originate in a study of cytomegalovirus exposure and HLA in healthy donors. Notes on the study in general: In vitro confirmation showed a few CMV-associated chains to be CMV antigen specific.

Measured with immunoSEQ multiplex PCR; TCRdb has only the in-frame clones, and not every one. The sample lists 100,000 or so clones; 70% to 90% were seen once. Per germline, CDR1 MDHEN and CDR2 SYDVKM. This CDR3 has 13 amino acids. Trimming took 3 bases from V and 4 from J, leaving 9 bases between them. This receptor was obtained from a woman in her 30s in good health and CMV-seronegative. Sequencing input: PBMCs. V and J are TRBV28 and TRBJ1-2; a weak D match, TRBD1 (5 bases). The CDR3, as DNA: TGTGCCAGCAGTTTGGGACTCATCTATGGCTACACCTTC. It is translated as CASSLGLIYGYTF.